Listed below are T cell receptor beta chains from one sample, sequenced in a study of cytomegalovirus exposure and HLA in healthy donors. Here immunoSEQ multiplex PCR was the method, and the copy in TCRdb shows in-frame clones only, minus some. The sample consists of 75,000 to 95,000 clones, under 80% of them appearing once. The specimen sequenced was PBMCs. Receptor source: a woman younger than 45 in good health and CMV-seronegative. Each CDR3 is given with its conserved first and last residue. The D gene is left open where the match is weak. A clone size is listed for some rows: how often the clone was seen (once, few, many), or a class if it is expanded.

>.|TRBJ2-3|.|TRBV7-9|17
CASSLIVNRFSTDTQYF
TGTGCCAGCAGCCTCATAGTTAACAGGTTTAGCACAGATACGCAGTATTTT
>.|TRBJ1-2|.|TRBV7-9|16
CASSSSRRQINYGYTF
TGTGCCAGCAGCTCCTCGAGGAGACAGATTAACTATGGCTACACCTTC
>.|TRBJ2-7|TRBD1|TRBV12-5|14
CASDLTGGSYEQYF
TGTGCTAGTGACTTGACAGGGGGCTCCTACGAGCAGTACTTC
>.|TRBJ1-1|.|TRBV6-1|14
CASRGAGLVTEAFF
TGTGCCAGCAGAGGGGCCGGGTTGGTCACTGAAGCTTTCTTT
>.|TRBJ1-6|.|TRBV6-1|14
CASLQGSYNSPLHF
TGTGCCAGCCTTCAGGGATCCTATAATTCACCCCTCCACTTT
>.|TRBJ2-7|.|TRBV5-1|14
CASSLGRVTYEQYF
TGCGCCAGCAGCTTGGGGAGGGTAACCTACGAGCAGTACTTC
>few|TRBJ2-1|.|TRBV23-1|17
CASSQFEPRKEYNEQFF
TGCGCCAGCAGTCAATTCGAGCCCCGGAAGGAGTACAATGAGCAGTTCTTC
>.|TRBJ2-7|.|TRBV25-1|15
CAGSKRQTSSYEQYF
TGTGCCGGTTCTAAGCGACAGACCTCTTCCTACGAGCAGTACTTC
>.|TRBJ2-7|.|TRBV28|11
CASSLTREQYF
TGTGCCAGCAGCCTCACACGCGAGCAGTACTTC
>few|TRBJ1-1|TRBD1|TRBV7-9|14
CASSLQGENTEAFF
TGTGCCAGCAGCTTACAGGGGGAGAACACTGAAGCTTTCTTT
>.|TRBJ1-2|.|TRBV4-1|14
CASSPWEGVIGYTF
TGCGCCAGCAGCCCTTGGGAGGGGGTAATTGGCTACACCTTC
>.|TRBJ2-7|.|TRBV2|13
CASSVQSSYEQYF
TGTGCCAGCAGTGTACAGTCCTCCTACGAGCAGTACTTC
>.|TRBJ2-7|.|TRBV9|13
CASSGGLGREQYF
TGTGCCAGCAGCGGGGGTCTTGGGAGGGAGCAGTACTTC
>.|TRBJ1-4|.|TRBV27|11
CASSTQGKLFF
TGTGCCAGCAGTACACAGGGTAAACTGTTTTTT
>.|TRBJ1-2|TRBD1|TRBV7-9|15
CASSLQPGGADGYTF
TGTGCCAGCAGCCTCCAGCCAGGGGGCGCGGATGGCTACACCTTC
>.|TRBJ1-1|.|TRBV7-9|15
CASSLYRTVNTEAFF
TGTGCCAGCAGCCTGTACAGGACAGTGAACACTGAAGCTTTCTTT
>.|TRBJ1-1|TRBD1|TRBV5-6|13
CASSRQGEMGAFF
TGTGCCAGCAGCAGGCAGGGGGAAATGGGAGCTTTCTTT
>.|TRBJ1-5|TRBD1|TRBV6-6|15
CASSPGQGASQPQHF
TGTGCCAGCAGCCCGGGACAGGGGGCGAGTCAGCCCCAGCATTTT
>few|TRBJ1-2|TRBD1|TRBV5-1|17
CASSEGRQGAANYGYTF
TGCGCCAGCAGCGAAGGAAGACAGGGCGCCGCTAACTATGGCTACACCTTC
>few|TRBJ2-7|TRBD2|TRBV5-1|15
CASSRPLAGGNEQYF
TGCGCCAGCAGCCGGCCACTAGCGGGGGGTAACGAGCAGTACTTC
>once|TRBJ2-7|.|TRBV5-1|17
CASSLGTIGTLTYEQYF
TGCGCCAGCAGCTTGGGGACTATCGGGACGTTAACCTACGAGCAGTACTTC
>.|TRBJ1-5|.|TRBV6-5|15
CASSANSGYNQPQHF
TGTGCCAGCAGTGCCAACAGCGGGTACAATCAGCCCCAGCATTTT
>.|TRBJ1-2|.|TRBV6-1|8
CASPGGLF
TGTGCCAGTCCAGGAGGCCTTTTT
>.|TRBJ2-2|.|TRBV15|16
CATSREGGKRTGELFF
TGTGCCACCAGCAGAGAGGGCGGGAAGAGGACCGGGGAGCTGTTTTTT
>few|TRBJ2-7|TRBD1|TRBV25-1|13
CASSTGYSNEQYF
TGTGCCAGCTCGACAGGGTACAGCAACGAGCAGTACTTC
>.|TRBJ2-7|.|TRBV27|14
CASSFGRSSYEQYF
TGTGCCAGCAGTTTTGGAAGGAGCTCCTACGAGCAGTACTTC
>.|TRBJ2-3|TRBD1|TRBV18|13
CASSGQGTDTQYF
TGTGCCAGCTCAGGACAGGGCACAGATACGCAGTATTTT
>.|TRBJ1-4|TRBD1|TRBV28|17
CASSWGTGSRANEKLFF
TGTGCCAGCAGTTGGGGGACAGGGTCGAGGGCTAATGAAAAACTGTTTTTT
>few|TRBJ1-1|.|TRBV15|14
CATSRDTANTEAFF
TGTGCCACCAGCAGAGATACAGCGAACACTGAAGCTTTCTTT
>.|TRBJ1-6|.|TRBV2|16
CASLKGGGPSNSPLHF
TGTGCCAGCTTAAAGGGAGGGGGTCCCAGTAATTCACCCCTCCACTTT
>.|TRBJ2-5|TRBD1|TRBV10-3|14
CAISSRQGEETQYF
TGTGCCATCAGTTCGCGACAGGGGGAAGAGACCCAGTACTTC
>.|TRBJ2-7|.|TRBV19|13
CASSIGQAYEQYF
TGTGCCAGTAGTATAGGGCAAGCCTACGAGCAGTACTTC
>.|TRBJ2-5|TRBD2|TRBV4-1|17
CASSQDRIAGAWETQYF
TGCGCCAGCAGCCAAGATCGGATAGCGGGGGCATGGGAGACCCAGTACTTC
>.|TRBJ2-1|TRBD1|TRBV9|15
CASSARTGGMNEQFF
TGTGCCAGCAGCGCCCGGACAGGGGGCATGAATGAGCAGTTCTTC
>.|TRBJ2-3|TRBD2|TRBV6-5|14
CASTPAGGLNTQYF
TGTGCCAGCACCCCAGCGGGGGGGCTTAATACGCAGTATTTT